This is a list of T cell receptor beta chains from one sample in a study of patients and donors after allogeneic stem cell transplantation. MiXCR, applied by TCRdb to the RT-PCR reads, yields one record per CDR3 protein. The repertoire holds about 960,000 distinct CDR3 sequences, with about a sixth as singletons. Sequencing was carried out using blood, either unsorted or a sorted T cell fraction (not recorded which). Source of these receptors: a human donor who was either an allogeneic HSCT recipient or a stem cell or donor lymphocyte infusion donor (not recorded which). It is not recorded whose cells these are; they may come from a transplant donor. Both conserved end residues are part of each CDR3. D genes are given only for firm matches. Some rows mark clone size as missing; the rest say once, few, many or name a class of expanded clone.

V	J	D	size	CDR3	DNA
TRBV25-1	TRBJ2-5	-	few	CASSEWQHYQETQYF	TGTGCCAGCAGTGAATGGCAGCACTATCAAGAGACCCAGTACTTC
TRBV11-2	TRBJ2-3	-	-	CASSSGLRPQDTQYF	TGTGCCAGCAGCTCGGGACTCCGACCCCAAGATACGCAGTATTTT
TRBV4-1	TRBJ2-7	TRBD1	few	CASSQGLGQGDEQYF	TGCGCCAGCAGCCAAGGGTTGGGACAGGGGGACGAGCAGTACTTC
TRBV29-1	TRBJ1-2	TRBD1	once	CSVLGQGIAGYTF	TGCAGCGTTCTCGGACAGGGAATTGCTGGCTACACCTTC
TRBV2	TRBJ1-1	-	-	CASRRGIEAFF	TGTGCCAGCAGACGGGGCATTGAAGCTTTCTTT
TRBV5-1	TRBJ1-6	-	-	CASSYDSSGSPLHF	TGCGCCAGCAGCTACGACAGTAGCGGATCACCCCTCCACTTT
TRBV6-5	TRBJ2-5	-	-	CASSYSDWRRETQYF	TGTGCCAGCAGTTACTCGGACTGGAGAAGAGAGACCCAGTACTTC
TRBV10-3	TRBJ2-1	TRBD2	few	CAIRRTSGNPNEQFF	TGTGCCATCAGAAGGACTAGCGGGAATCCCAATGAGCAGTTCTTC
TRBV10-3	TRBJ2-1	-	few	CAISGVRGDEQFF	TGTGCCATCAGTGGAGTCAGGGGGGATGAGCAGTTCTTC
TRBV20-1	TRBJ1-2	-	few	CSAGEATSNYGYTF	TGCAGTGCCGGCGAGGCCACCTCTAACTATGGCTACACCTTC
TRBV25-1	TRBJ2-3	TRBD2	-	CATGSGLAGITDTQYF	TGTGCCACCGGATCTGGACTAGCGGGCATCACAGATACGCAGTATTTT
TRBV13	TRBJ1-2	-	many	CASSFRFYGYTF	TGTGCCAGCAGCTTCAGGTTCTATGGCTACACCTTC
TRBV7-2	TRBJ2-7	TRBD2	few	CASSLGGGWKSSYEQYF	TGTGCCAGCAGCTTAGGGGGGGGATGGAAGAGCTCCTACGAGCAGTACTTC
TRBV15	TRBJ2-6	-	few	CATSRAAGSKLSGANVLTF	TGTGCCACCAGCAGAGCCGCAGGGTCCAAACTCTCTGGGGCCAACGTCCTGACTTTC
TRBV9	TRBJ2-2	-	few	CASNSLARNTGELFF	TGTGCCAGCAACTCATTAGCGCGGAACACCGGGGAGCTGTTTTTT
TRBV19	TRBJ2-2	TRBD2	-	CASSIVLAGDTGELFF	TGTGCCAGTAGTATCGTGCTAGCGGGAGACACCGGGGAGCTGTTTTTT
TRBV20-1	TRBJ1-1	-	many	CSARGRMNTEAFF	TGCAGTGCTAGGGGACGTATGAACACTGAAGCTTTCTTT
TRBV7-3	TRBJ2-3	TRBD2	-	CASRPDSGTTDTQYF	TGTGCCAGCAGACCGGATAGCGGGACTACAGATACGCAGTATTTT
TRBV11-3	TRBJ1-1	TRBD1	few	CASSPHGQGGAEAFF	TGTGCCAGCAGCCCTCACGGACAGGGTGGGGCTGAAGCTTTCTTT
TRBV3-1	TRBJ2-4	-	many	CASSQVGTKLAKNIQYF	TGTGCCAGCAGCCAAGTCGGGACAAAACTAGCCAAAAACATTCAGTACTTC
TRBV20-1	TRBJ1-2	TRBD1	-	CSASDRVTSNYGYTF	TGCAGTGCTAGTGACAGGGTGACTTCTAACTATGGCTACACCTTC
TRBV12-3/TRBV12-4	TRBJ1-4	TRBD1	-	CASNKGTGILEKLFF	TGTGCCAGCAACAAGGGGACAGGGATCTTGGAAAAACTGTTTTTT
TRBV5-6	TRBJ1-2	-	many	CASSDDPGSIGYTF	TGTGCCAGCAGCGACGATCCCGGGAGCATTGGCTACACCTTC
TRBV29-1	TRBJ1-2	TRBD1	many	CSVEDLGRGDYGYTF	TGCAGCGTTGAAGATCTGGGCAGGGGGGACTATGGCTACACCTTC
TRBV30	TRBJ1-2	TRBD1	few	CAWDRGFYGYTF	TGTGCCTGGGACAGGGGGTTCTATGGCTACACCTTC
TRBV4-2	TRBJ2-5	TRBD1	-	CASSQEGQGRGETQYF	TGTGCCAGCAGCCAAGAAGGACAGGGGCGGGGAGAGACCCAGTACTTC
TRBV18	TRBJ2-7	-	few	CASSAEATYEQYF	TGTGCCAGCTCGGCAGAAGCAACCTACGAGCAGTACTTC
TRBV6-1	TRBJ1-2	-	-	CASSEATGPYGYTF	TGTGCCAGCAGTGAAGCTACAGGACCCTATGGCTACACCTTC
TRBV25-1	TRBJ2-7	-	-	CASSDDRSSYEQYF	TGTGCCAGCAGCGACGACAGGAGCTCCTACGAGCAGTACTTC
TRBV6-1	TRBJ1-4	-	-	CASSPPRAIATNEKLFF	TGTGCCAGCAGTCCCCCCAGGGCCATTGCAACTAATGAAAAACTGTTTTTT
TRBV9	TRBJ1-2	-	few	CASSERNPVGGYTF	TGTGCCAGCAGCGAGAGGAATCCGGTTGGGGGCTACACCTTC
TRBV12-3/TRBV12-4	TRBJ2-5	TRBD2	-	CASSRRAGGSIQKETQYF	TGTGCCAGCAGCCGACGAGCGGGGGGAAGTATTCAGAAAGAGACCCAGTACTTC
TRBV7-2	TRBJ2-5	TRBD2	few	CASRLLAGLQETQYF	TGTGCCAGCAGATTACTAGCGGGGCTACAAGAGACCCAGTACTTC
TRBV10-3	TRBJ2-3	-	-	CAISETRTGGTDTQYF	TGTGCCATCAGTGAGACCCGGACTGGAGGCACAGATACGCAGTATTTT
TRBV6-1	TRBJ2-3	-	few	CASSQGGAGRGDTQYF	TGTGCCAGCAGTCAAGGGGGCGCGGGGAGAGGAGATACGCAGTATTTT
TRBV9	TRBJ2-7	-	-	CASSAQGGNSYEQYF	TGTGCCAGCAGCGCCCAGGGCGGGAACTCCTACGAGCAGTACTTC
TRBV12-3/TRBV12-4	TRBJ2-3	TRBD2	-	CASRKAGGLDTQYF	TGTGCCAGCAGGAAAGCGGGAGGGCTGGATACGCAGTATTTT
TRBV20-1	TRBJ2-2	-	few	CSASRVNTGELFF	TGCAGTGCTAGCAGGGTGAACACCGGGGAGCTGTTTTTT
TRBV20-1	TRBJ2-4	-	-	CSATPPAIFYF	TGCAGTGCTACCCCCCCAGCCATCTTTTACTTC
TRBV10-3	TRBJ1-2	-	many	CAISGQGIGGYTF	TGTGCCATCAGTGGGCAGGGAATCGGGGGCTACACCTTC
TRBV7-6	TRBJ1-5	-	-	CASSLNEGRANQPQHF	TGTGCCAGCAGCTTAAACGAGGGGCGCGCCAATCAGCCCCAGCATTTT
TRBV5-4	TRBJ2-1	-	few	CASSDPQISYNEQFF	TGTGCCAGCAGCGATCCACAAATCTCCTACAATGAGCAGTTCTTC
TRBV12-3/TRBV12-4	TRBJ2-1	-	many	CASSLGGWQNNYNEQFF	TGTGCCAGCAGTTTAGGGGGTTGGCAGAACAACTACAATGAGCAGTTCTTC
TRBV7-8	TRBJ2-7	-	few	CASSFLGVGYEQYF	TGTGCCAGCAGCTTCCTAGGGGTGGGTTACGAGCAGTACTTC